This paragraph reports one T cell receptor (beta chain). The CDR3 loop spans 18 amino acids. The germline V and J ends were trimmed by 2 bases and 0 bases, with 17 bases remaining between them. Germline V gives CDR1 SGHRS, CDR2 YFSETQ. TCRdb processed the 5' RACE reads anew with MiXCR; each CDR3 protein has one entry. The data show 450,000 to 550,000 distinct CDR3 sequences, with less than 20% seen just once and approximately 14% held by the top ten. The source of the sample is a study of T cells after yellow fever vaccination. This TCR came from a man younger than 40 who received the YFV17D yellow fever vaccine. This chain connects TRBV5-1 to TRBJ2-2; the D is unclear. Sequenced here: PBMCs, sampled 15 days after the yellow fever booster vaccination. The CDR3 is CASSFGRSPNANTGELFF. DNA for the CDR3: TGCGCCAGCAGCTTTGGCAGGAGCCCGAACGCGAACACCGGGGAGCTGTTTTTT.